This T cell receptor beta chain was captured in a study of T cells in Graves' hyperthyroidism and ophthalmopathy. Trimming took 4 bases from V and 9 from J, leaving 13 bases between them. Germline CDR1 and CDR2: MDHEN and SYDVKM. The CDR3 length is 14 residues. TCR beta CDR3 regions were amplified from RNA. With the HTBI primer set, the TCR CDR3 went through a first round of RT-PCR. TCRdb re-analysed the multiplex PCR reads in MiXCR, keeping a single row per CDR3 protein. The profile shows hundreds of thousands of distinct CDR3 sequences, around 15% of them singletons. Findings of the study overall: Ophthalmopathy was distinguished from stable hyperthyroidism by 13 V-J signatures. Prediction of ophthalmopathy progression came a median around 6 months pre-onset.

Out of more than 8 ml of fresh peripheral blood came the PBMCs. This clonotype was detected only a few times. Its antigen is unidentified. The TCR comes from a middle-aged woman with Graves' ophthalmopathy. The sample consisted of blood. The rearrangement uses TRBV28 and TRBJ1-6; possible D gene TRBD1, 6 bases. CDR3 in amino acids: CASSYPRGGSPLHF. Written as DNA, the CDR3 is TGTGCCAGCAGTTACCCCAGGGGAGGTTCACCCCTCCACTTT.